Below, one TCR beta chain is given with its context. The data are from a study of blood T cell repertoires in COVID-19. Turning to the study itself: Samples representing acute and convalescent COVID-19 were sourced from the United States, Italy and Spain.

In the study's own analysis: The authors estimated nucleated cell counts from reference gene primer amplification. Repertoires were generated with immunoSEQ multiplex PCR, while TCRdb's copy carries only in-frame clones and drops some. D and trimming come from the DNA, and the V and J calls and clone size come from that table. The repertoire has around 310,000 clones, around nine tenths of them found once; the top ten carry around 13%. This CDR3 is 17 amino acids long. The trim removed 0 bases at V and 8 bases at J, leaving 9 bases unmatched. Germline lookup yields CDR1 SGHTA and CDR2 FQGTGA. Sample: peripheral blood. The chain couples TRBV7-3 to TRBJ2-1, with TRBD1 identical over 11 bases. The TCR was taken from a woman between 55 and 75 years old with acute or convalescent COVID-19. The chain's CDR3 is CASSLTLFGQGADEQFF. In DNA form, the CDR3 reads TGTGCCAGCAGCTTAACGCTCTTCGGACAGGGGGCCGATGAGCAGTTCTTC. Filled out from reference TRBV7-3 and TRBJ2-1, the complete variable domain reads GAGVSQTPSNKVTEKGKYVELRCDPISGHTALYWYRQSLGQGPEFLIYFQGTGAADDSGLPNDRFFAVRPEGSVSTLKIQRTERGDSAVYLCASSLTLFGQGADEQFFGPGTRLTVL.